This is a list of T cell receptor beta chains from one sample in a study of glioma-infiltrating T cells after dendritic cell vaccination. Sequencing used immunoSEQ multiplex PCR; TCRdb keeps in-frame clones, though not all of them. The table includes about 82,000 clones, around 90% detected once. Here the sequenced sample was blood, taken before dendritic cell vaccination. The receptors stem from a human donor with glioblastoma. Both conserved end residues are part of each CDR3. A D gene is named only where the DNA matches it firmly. Rows may omit the clone size; those that give it use once, few, many or a size class.

clone size,J gene,V gene,D gene,CDR3 DNA,CDR3 protein
NA,TRBJ2-1,TRBV5-1,NA,TGCGCCAGCAGCATTAGGGACGAGGGGGATGAGCAGTTCTTC,CASSIRDEGDEQFF
few,TRBJ2-1,TRBV5-4,TRBD2,TGTGCCAGCAGCGGGTGGACTAGCGGGAGATACGGAGAGCAGTTCTTC,CASSGWTSGRYGEQFF
NA,TRBJ2-3,TRBV30,TRBD1,TGTGCCTGGAGGAGACAGGGCCCTAGCACAGATACGCAGTATTTT,CAWRRQGPSTDTQYF
NA,TRBJ1-5,TRBV5-4,NA,TGTGCCAGCAGCTTGGGAGGGTTTAACCAGCCCCAGCATTTT,CASSLGGFNQPQHF
NA,TRBJ1-1,TRBV9,NA,TGTGCCAGCGGCCAGGCGAGGGAGCACACTGAAGCTTTCTTT,CASGQAREHTEAFF
NA,TRBJ2-1,TRBV6-6,NA,TGTGCCAGCAGTTCCGAGGCGGGGTACAATGAGCAGTTCTTC,CASSSEAGYNEQFF
NA,TRBJ2-5,TRBV5-1,NA,TGCGCCAGCAGCTTCTTCGGGGTCCAAGAGACCCAGTACTTC,CASSFFGVQETQYF
NA,TRBJ2-5,TRBV29-1,TRBD1,TGCAGCGTGAGTCGACAGGGGTGGCGAGAGACCCAGTACTTC,CSVSRQGWRETQYF
NA,TRBJ1-4,TRBV5-1,TRBD1,TGCGCCAGCAGCTCGACCGGGACAGCAAAAGAAAAACTGTTTTTT,CASSSTGTAKEKLFF
NA,TRBJ2-7,TRBV5-1,TRBD2,TGCGCCAGCAGCTTGGGCCCAGCGGGGACCTACGAGCAGTACTTC,CASSLGPAGTYEQYF
NA,TRBJ2-7,TRBV11-3,TRBD1,TGTGCCAGCAGCCCCCTCGGGACAGGGCCCTACGAGCAGTACTTC,CASSPLGTGPYEQYF
NA,TRBJ2-1,TRBV11-2,TRBD2,TGTGCCAGCAGCCCCGGGACTAGCGCAGACAATGAGCAGTTCTTC,CASSPGTSADNEQFF
NA,TRBJ1-1,TRBV18,NA,TGTGCCAGCTCACCACCGAACAGTCGAGCTTTCTTT,CASSPPNSRAFF
NA,TRBJ2-2,TRBV29-1,NA,TGCAGCGTTGAAAACCCCGACAGTTTCTACGGGGAGCTGTTTTTT,CSVENPDSFYGELFF
NA,TRBJ2-1,TRBV30,TRBD2,TGTGCCTGGAGACCCAAAGCCGGGACTAGCGGGTTGAGCTCCTACAATGAGCAGTTCTTC,CAWRPKAGTSGLSSYNEQFF
NA,TRBJ2-1,TRBV11-3,TRBD2,TGTGCCAGCAGTCAAACTAGCGACAGTGAGCAGTTCTTC,CASSQTSDSEQFF
NA,TRBJ1-2,TRBV9,TRBD1,TGTGCCAGCAGCTCGCCGGGACAGGGGGCGCATTATGGCTACACCTTC,CASSSPGQGAHYGYTF
NA,TRBJ2-7,TRBV7-9,NA,TGTGCCAGCAGCCCCCGGGAGCGAAGCTACGAGCAGTACTTC,CASSPRERSYEQYF
NA,TRBJ1-1,TRBV28,NA,TGTGCCAGCAGTTGGGGAGGTCCCCGTTTTGAAGCTTTCTTT,CASSWGGPRFEAFF
NA,TRBJ1-5,TRBV6-1,TRBD1,TGTGCCAGCAGAGAGGGGGCCGGCAATCAGCCCCAGCATTTT,CASREGAGNQPQHF
NA,TRBJ2-2,TRBV30,NA,TGTGCCTGCACCCAGGATTCCGGGGAGCTGTTTTTT,CACTQDSGELFF
NA,TRBJ2-1,TRBV7-9,TRBD2,TGTGCCAGCAGTCCAAATAGCGGGAGGGGGGGGAATGAGCAGTTCTTC,CASSPNSGRGGNEQFF
once,TRBJ2-5,TRBV9,NA,TGTGCCAGCAGCGTGTCCGCGACAGTGGAGACCCAGTACTTC,CASSVSATVETQYF
NA,TRBJ1-5,TRBV5-1,TRBD1,TGCGCCAGCAGCTTGGATGGACAGGATTATCAGCCCCAGCATTTT,CASSLDGQDYQPQHF